This T cell receptor beta chain stems from a study of blood T cell repertoires in COVID-19. The overall study: Donors in the United States, Italy and Spain gave samples during acute or convalescent COVID-19. PBMCs, B-cell-depleted T cells, or T cells provided the cDNA or gDNA that made up the material.

Deletions cut 6 bases from V and 8 bases from J, with 17 bases between. CDR3 length: 13 amino acids. CDR1 is SGHTS and CDR2 is YDEGEE in the germline V gene. Original methodology: Reference gene primer amplification gave nucleated cell count estimates. Generated by immunoSEQ multiplex PCR, the TCRdb table keeps only in-frame clones and is missing some. V, J and clone size reflect that table, while D and trimming were determined from the DNA. This table holds 70,000 or so clones, under 95% found once. This chain joins TRBV5-8 and TRBJ1-1; tentatively, D is TRBD1 (6 bases). This TCR came from a human donor in a cohort sampled during active COVID-19. The sample was peripheral blood. Here the CDR3 DNA reads TGTGCCAGCAAAACAGGGTTAAGAGAGGAAGCTTTCTTT. Protein product: CASKTGLREEAFF.